This record concerns one T cell receptor beta chain sequence. Its antigen is unknown. The data belong to a study of T cell responses to AZD1222 COVID-19 vaccine. Study-wide results and caveats: The study found Spike-specific TCR breadth and depth rose after two AZD1222 doses. Close to half of spike-specific TCRs reportedly recognize unmutated variant regions.

The CDR3 has 13 residues. Trimming left V 5 bases short and J 5 bases short, with 12 bases between. Germline V gene lookup returns CDR1 SEHNR and CDR2 FQNEAQ (reference sequence). Profiled with immunoSEQ multiplex PCR; TCRdb holds only in-frame clones, not every one. The table lists some 130,000 clones, approximately 93% of them singletons, with roughly 5% in the top ten. The gene calls are TRBV7-9 and TRBJ1-2; possibly TRBD1 for D (5 bases). This clonotype was sampled from an adult in good health. The specimen comprised peripheral blood, sampled on day 0 of AZD1222 vaccination. The CDR3 region is CASSLQGRYGYTF. The CDR3 bases are TGTGCCAGCAGCCTCCAGGGCCGATATGGCTACACCTTC.